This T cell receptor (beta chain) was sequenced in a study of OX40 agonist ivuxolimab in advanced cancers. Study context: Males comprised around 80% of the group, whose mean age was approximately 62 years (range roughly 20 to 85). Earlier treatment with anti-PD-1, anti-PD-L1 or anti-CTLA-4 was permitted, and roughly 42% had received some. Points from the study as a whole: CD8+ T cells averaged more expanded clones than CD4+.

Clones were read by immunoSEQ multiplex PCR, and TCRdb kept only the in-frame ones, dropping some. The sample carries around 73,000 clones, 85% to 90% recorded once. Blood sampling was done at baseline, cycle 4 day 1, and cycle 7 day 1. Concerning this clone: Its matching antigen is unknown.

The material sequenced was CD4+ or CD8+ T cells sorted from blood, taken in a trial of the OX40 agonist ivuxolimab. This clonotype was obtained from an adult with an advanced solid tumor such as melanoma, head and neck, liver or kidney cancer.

CDR3 coding DNA: TGTGCCAGCAGTTCTGCAACTCGACAGGGGGGGAGAAAACTGTTTTTT. Residues: CASSSATRQGGRKLFF. The chain joins TRBV27 to TRBJ1-4; 9 bases are shared with TRBD1. Losses at the gene ends were 4 bases for V and 10 bases for J; bases not matched to a gene: 13. The CDR3 sequence is 16 residues long. CDR1 and CDR2 from the germline V gene are MNHEY and SMNVEV (reference sequence).